These 5 T cell receptor beta chains came from one sample sequenced in a study of blood T cell repertoires in COVID-19. Produced via immunoSEQ multiplex PCR; TCRdb's table is partial and in-frame only. Of roughly 190,000 clones in the sample, about 80% were seen once. The sequenced sample was peripheral blood. The receptors shown here come from a woman in her 50s with active or convalescent COVID-19.

For this clone: Other nucleotide sequences in the sample specify the same CDR3. J is TRBJ2-5 and V is TRBV10-3; D perhaps matches TRBD2 (6 bases). The CDR3 is 13 amino acids. Trimming pared 0 bases from V and 5 bases from J, leaving 7 bases between. Germline CDR1 and CDR2: ENHRY and SYGVKD. CDR3 sequence reads: CAISESGGETQYF. CDR3 nucleotides: TGTGCCATCAGTGAGTCAGGAGGGGAGACCCAGTACTTC.

This clone appeared a single time. The chain combines TRBV2 with TRBJ2-6; 7 bases match TRBD1. The CDR3 sequence is 14 residues long. V lost 6 bases, J lost 2 bases, and 1 base stayed unmatched. Germline V gene sequence: CDR1 SNHLY, CDR2 FYNNEI. The CDR3 reads CASSRGTGANVLTF. The CDR3 nucleotides are TGTGCCAGCAGCAGGGGGACTGGGGCCAACGTCCTGACTTTC.

The V and J genes are TRBV10-3 and TRBJ2-5, with 8 bases identical to TRBD2. The CDR3 extends over 13 amino acids. After removal of 8 bases from V and 1 base from J, the junction contained 3 bases not matched to a gene. Germline values: CDR1 ENHRY, CDR2 SYGVKD. CDR3 sequence (DNA): TGTGCCATCGGTAGCGGGATCCAAGAGACCCAGTACTTC. Its translation: CAIGSGIQETQYF.

J is TRBJ2-1 and V is TRBV11-2, with D uncertain. Trimming took 1 base from V and 10 from J, leaving 8 bases between them. The CDR3 is 12 residues long. Germline values: CDR1 SGHAT, CDR2 FQNNGV. CDR3 region: CASSLGAGEQFF. The CDR3 region has the DNA TGTGCCAGCAGCTTAGGGGCTGGGGAGCAGTTCTTC.

The rearrangement uses TRBV4-1 and TRBJ1-4; D ambiguous. The CDR3 length is 15 residues. Trimming took 6 bases from V and 5 from J, leaving 16 bases between them. The germline gives CDR1 MGHRA, CDR2 YSYEKL. The DNA for the CDR3 is TGCGCCAGCAGTTCTGGGGTCAGGAGGAATGAAAAACTGTTTTTT. Translating gives CASSSGVRRNEKLFF.